The clone carrying this T cell receptor beta chain was observed at least ten times. The CDR3 covers 14 residues. The germline gives CDR1 DFQATT, CDR2 SNEGSKA (reference sequence). The junction had 2 bases not matched to a gene; V was cut back by 2 bases and J by 5 bases. It was blood bank volunteers in Maryland, USA who made up the healthy controls. Template-switch 5'RACE cDNA synthesis added a 10-nucleotide unique molecular identifier. The output of every sequencing run, over 190 million TCR-beta sequences, came from 15-18 subjects. Using its own MiXCR run on the 5' RACE reads, TCRdb lists one record per CDR3 protein. The data contain tens of thousands of distinct CDR3 sequences, approximately 6.6% of them seen just once; the ten biggest clones take up about 42%. This record belongs to a study of neurological immune-mediated disorders.

This clonotype originated in a man between 18 and 29 years old in good health. The V call is TRBV20-1, the J call TRBJ2-1; 11 bases line up with TRBD2. Sequencing used CD8+ T cells from blood. The CDR3 region has the DNA TGCAGTGCTAGATCGGGACTAGCGGACAATGAGCAGTTCTTC. Translation gives CSARSGLADNEQFF.